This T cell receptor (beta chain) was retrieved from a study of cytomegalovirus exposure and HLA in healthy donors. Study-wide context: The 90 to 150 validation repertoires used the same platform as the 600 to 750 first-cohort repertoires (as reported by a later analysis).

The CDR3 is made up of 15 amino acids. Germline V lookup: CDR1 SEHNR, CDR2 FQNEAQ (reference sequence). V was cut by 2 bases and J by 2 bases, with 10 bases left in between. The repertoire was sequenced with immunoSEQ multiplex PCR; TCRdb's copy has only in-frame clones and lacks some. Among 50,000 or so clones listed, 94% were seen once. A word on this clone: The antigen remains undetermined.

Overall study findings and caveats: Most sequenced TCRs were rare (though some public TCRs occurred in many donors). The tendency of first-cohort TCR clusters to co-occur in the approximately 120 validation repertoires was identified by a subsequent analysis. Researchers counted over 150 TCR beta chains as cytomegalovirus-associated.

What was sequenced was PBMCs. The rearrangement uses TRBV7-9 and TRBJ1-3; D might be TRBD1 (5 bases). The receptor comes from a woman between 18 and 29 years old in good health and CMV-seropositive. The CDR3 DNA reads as TGTGCCAGCAGCTTAACTCAGGGTGCTGGAAACACCATATATTTT. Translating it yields CASSLTQGAGNTIYF.